The present TCR beta chain was sequenced within a study of control samples from healthy donors and cancer patients. Using immunoSEQ multiplex PCR, the repertoire was profiled, and TCRdb retains in-frame clones only, with some absent. The sample yields more than 150,000 clones, 90% to 95% seen once. Germline V gene data show CDR1 as SGHTA and CDR2 as FQGNSA. Trimming took 0 bases from V and 3 from J, leaving 9 bases between them. The CDR3 sequence is 14 residues long. The chain employs TRBV7-2 and TRBJ2-7, with TRBD1 as a possible D gene (5 bases). Material for sequencing was blood. This clonotype was sampled from a man aged 18 to 30 in good health. The CDR3 is CASSLAGHDYEQYF. Written as DNA, the CDR3 is TGTGCCAGCAGCTTAGCAGGACACGACTACGAGCAGTACTTC.